This TCR beta chain was identified in a study of T cell responses to AZD1222 COVID-19 vaccine. Study results and caveats: Regions 160-218 and 743-854 dominated among vaccine-associated CD4 TCRs spanning spike.

This clone was recorded once. Its specificity is unknown. V was trimmed by 3 bases and J by 8 bases, leaving 10 bases between them. The CDR3 runs to 12 residues. The data were produced by immunoSEQ multiplex PCR, yet TCRdb's version contains in-frame clones alone and is incomplete. The table records around 130,000 clones, just over 85% of them present only once. The source is an adult in good health. The sequences come from peripheral blood, collected on day 0 of MenACWY control vaccination. The chain uses TRBV12-3 or TRBV12-4 and TRBJ1-1; no definite D call. The CDR3 spells CASSLWSNEAFF. The DNA of the CDR3 is TGTGCCAGCAGTTTGTGGTCAAACGAAGCTTTCTTT.